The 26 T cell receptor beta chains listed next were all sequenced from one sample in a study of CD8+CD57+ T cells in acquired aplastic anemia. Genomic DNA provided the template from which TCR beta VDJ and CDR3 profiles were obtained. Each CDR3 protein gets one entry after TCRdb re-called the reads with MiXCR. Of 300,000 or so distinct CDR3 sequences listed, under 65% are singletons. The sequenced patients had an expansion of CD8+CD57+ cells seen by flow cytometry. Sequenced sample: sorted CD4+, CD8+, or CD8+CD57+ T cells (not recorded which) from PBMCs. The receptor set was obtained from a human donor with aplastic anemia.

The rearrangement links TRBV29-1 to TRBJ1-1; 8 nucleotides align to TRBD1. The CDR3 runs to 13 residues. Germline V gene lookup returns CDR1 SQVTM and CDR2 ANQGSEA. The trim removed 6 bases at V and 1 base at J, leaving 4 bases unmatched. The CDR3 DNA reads TGCAGCGTGGGGGGACAGGAGAACACTGAAGCTTTCTTT. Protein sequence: CSVGGQENTEAFF. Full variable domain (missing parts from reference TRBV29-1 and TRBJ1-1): SAVISQKPSRDICQRGTSLTIQCQVDSQVTMMFWYRQQPGQSLTLIATANQGSEATYESGFVIDKFPISRPNLTFSTLTVSNMSPEDSSIYLCSVGGQENTEAFFGQGTRLTVV.

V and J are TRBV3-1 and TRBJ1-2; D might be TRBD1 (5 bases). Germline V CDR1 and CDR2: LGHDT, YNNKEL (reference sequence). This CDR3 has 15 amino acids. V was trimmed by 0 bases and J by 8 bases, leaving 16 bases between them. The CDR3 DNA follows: TGTGCCAGCAGCCAAGATCGTGTCAGGGTTGAGGGCTACACCTTC. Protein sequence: CASSQDRVRVEGYTF.

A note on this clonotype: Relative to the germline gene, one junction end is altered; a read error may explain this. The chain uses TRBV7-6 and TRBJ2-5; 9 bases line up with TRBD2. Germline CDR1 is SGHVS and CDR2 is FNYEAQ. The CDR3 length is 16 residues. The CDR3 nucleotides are TGTGCCAGCAGCTTAGTGAGCAGCGGGAGGTGGGAGACACAGTACTTC. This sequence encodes CASSLVSSGRWETQYF.

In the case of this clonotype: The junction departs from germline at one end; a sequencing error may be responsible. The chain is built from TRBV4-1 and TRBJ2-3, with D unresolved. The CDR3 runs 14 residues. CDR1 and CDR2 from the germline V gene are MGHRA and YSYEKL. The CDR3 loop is CASSQVGGTDTQYF. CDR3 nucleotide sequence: TGTGCCAGCAGCCAAGTAGGCGGCACAGATACGCAGTATTTT.

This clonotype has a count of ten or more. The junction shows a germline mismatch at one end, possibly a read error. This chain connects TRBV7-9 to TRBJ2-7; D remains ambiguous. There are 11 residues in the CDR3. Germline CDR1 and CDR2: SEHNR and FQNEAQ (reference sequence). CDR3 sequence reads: CASSLSRILLF. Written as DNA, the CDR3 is TGTGCCAGCAGCTTAAGTCGGATCCTCCTCTTC.

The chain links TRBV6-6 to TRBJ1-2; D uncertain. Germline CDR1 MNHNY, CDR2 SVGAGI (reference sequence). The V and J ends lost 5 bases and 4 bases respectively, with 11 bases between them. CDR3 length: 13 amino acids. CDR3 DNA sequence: TGTGCCAGCAGTCCTCCCGGCGGCTATGGCTACACCTTC. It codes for CASSPPGGYGYTF.

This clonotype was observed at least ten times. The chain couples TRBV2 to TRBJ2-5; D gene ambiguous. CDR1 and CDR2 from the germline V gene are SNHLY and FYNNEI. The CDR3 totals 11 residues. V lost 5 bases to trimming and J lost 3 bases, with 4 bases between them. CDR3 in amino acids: CASSFKETQYF. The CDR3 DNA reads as TGTGCCAGCAGTTTCAAAGAGACCCAGTACTTC.

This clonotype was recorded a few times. CDR3 loop: CASSLFAQETQYF. CDR3 bases: TGTGCCAGCAGCTTATTCGCCCAAGAGACCCAGTACTTC. This chain uses TRBV7-3 with TRBJ2-5; D is ambiguous. Germline CDR1 SGHTA, CDR2 FQGTGA. The CDR3 is 13 amino acids. The V end was cut by 2 bases, the J end by 1 base, with 5 bases between. Full variable domain (rest looked up from reference TRBV7-3 and TRBJ2-5): GAGVSQTPSNKVTEKGKYVELRCDPISGHTALYWYRQSLGQGPEFLIYFQGTGAADDSGLPNDRFFAVRPEGSVSTLKIQRTERGDSAVYLCASSLFAQETQYFGPGTRLLVL.

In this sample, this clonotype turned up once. CDR3 in amino acids: CASSPGSHVRWELFF. CDR3 coding DNA: TGTGCCAGTAGTCCGGGGTCTCATGTACGGTGGGAGCTGTTTTTT. The V gene is TRBV19, the J gene TRBJ2-2; a possible D gene is TRBD2 (5 bases). V dropped 5 bases and J dropped 9 bases, with 19 bases sitting between them. Germline V gene sequence: CDR1 LNHDA, CDR2 SQIVND (reference sequence). The CDR3 runs 15 residues.

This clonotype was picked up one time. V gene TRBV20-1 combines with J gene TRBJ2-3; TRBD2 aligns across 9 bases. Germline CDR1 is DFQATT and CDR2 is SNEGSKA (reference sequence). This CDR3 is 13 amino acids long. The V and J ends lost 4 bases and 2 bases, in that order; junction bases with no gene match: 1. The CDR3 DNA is TGCAGTGCTACTAGCGGGGACACAGATACGCAGTATTTT. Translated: CSATSGDTDTQYF.

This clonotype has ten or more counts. The CDR3 sequence is CASSDQGFGANVLTF. In nucleotides, the CDR3 is TGTGCCAGCAGTGACCAGGGGTTTGGGGCCAACGTCCTGACTTTC. The chain has TRBV6-4 and TRBJ2-6; possibly TRBD1 for D (6 bases). V was cut by 2 bases and J by 3 bases, with 8 bases left in between. The length of the CDR3 is 15 residues. CDR1 is MRHNA, CDR2 SNTAGT, per germline.

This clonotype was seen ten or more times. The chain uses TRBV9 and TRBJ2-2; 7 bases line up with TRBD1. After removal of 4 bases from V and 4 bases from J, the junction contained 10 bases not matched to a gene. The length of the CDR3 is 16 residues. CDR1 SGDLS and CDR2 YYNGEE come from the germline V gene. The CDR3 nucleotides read TGTGCCAGCAGCCTGACGGGACAGACAGCCACCGGGGAGCTGTTTTTT. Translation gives CASSLTGQTATGELFF.

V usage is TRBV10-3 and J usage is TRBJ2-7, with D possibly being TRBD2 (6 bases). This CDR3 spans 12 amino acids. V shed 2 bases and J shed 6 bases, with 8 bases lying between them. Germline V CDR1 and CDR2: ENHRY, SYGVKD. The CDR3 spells CAISEGGSEQYF. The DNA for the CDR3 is TGTGCCATCAGTGAGGGGGGGAGCGAGCAGTACTTC.

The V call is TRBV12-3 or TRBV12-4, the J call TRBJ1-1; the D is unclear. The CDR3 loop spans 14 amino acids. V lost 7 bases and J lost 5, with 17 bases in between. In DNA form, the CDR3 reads TGTGCCAGCACCGGAGGGTCCGGGGTGACTGAAGCTTTCTTT. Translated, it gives CASTGGSGVTEAFF.

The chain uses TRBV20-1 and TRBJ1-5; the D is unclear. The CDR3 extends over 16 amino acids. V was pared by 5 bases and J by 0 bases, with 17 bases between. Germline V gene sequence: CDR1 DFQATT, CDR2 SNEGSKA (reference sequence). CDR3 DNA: TGCAGTGCTCGACCCCGGACGGAGGATAGCAATCAGCCCCAGCATTTT. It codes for CSARPRTEDSNQPQHF.

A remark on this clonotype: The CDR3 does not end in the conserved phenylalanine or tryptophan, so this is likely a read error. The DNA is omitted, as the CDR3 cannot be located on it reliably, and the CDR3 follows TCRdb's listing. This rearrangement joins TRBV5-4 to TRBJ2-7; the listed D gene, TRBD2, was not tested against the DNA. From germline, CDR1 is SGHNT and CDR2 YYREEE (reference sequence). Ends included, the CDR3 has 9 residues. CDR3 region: CASSTRPTS.

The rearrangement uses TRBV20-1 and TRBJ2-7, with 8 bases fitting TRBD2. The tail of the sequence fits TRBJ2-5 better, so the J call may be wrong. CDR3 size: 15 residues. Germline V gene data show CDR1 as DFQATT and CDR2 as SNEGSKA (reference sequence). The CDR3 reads CSATTSGTYQETQYF. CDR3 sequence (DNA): TGCAGTGCAACCACTAGCGGAACGTACCAAGAGACCCAGTACTTC.

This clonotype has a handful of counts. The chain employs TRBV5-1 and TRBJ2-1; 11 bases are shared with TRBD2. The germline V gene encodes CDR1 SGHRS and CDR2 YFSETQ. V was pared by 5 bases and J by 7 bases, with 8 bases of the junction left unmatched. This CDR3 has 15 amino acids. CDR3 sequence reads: CASRPIAGGVNEQFF. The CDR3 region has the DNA TGCGCCAGCAGACCCATAGCGGGAGGGGTTAATGAGCAGTTCTTC.

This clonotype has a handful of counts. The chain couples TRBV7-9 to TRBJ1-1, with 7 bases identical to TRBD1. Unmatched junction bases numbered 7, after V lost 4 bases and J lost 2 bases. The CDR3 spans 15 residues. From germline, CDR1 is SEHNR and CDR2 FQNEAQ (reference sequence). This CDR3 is CASSYPTGSNTEAFF. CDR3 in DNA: TGTGCCAGCAGCTATCCGACAGGGAGTAACACTGAAGCTTTCTTT.

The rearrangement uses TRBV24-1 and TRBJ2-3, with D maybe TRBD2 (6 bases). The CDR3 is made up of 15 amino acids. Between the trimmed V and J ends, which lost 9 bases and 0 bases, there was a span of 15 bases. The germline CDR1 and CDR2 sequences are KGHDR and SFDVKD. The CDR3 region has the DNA TGTGCCACCGCCTCGGTAGCGGAAAGCACAGATACGCAGTATTTT. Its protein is CATASVAESTDTQYF.

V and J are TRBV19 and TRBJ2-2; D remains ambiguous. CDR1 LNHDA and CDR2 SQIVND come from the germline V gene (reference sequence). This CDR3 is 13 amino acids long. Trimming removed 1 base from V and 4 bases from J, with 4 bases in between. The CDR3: CASSIVGTGELFF. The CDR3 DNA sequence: TGTGCCAGTAGTATAGTTGGCACCGGGGAGCTGTTTTTT.

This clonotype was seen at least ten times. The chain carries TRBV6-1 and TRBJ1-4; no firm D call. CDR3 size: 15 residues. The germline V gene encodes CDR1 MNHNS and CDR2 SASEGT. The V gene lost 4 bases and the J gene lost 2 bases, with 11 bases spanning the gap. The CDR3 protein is CASSGHGGTNEKLFF. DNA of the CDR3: TGTGCCAGCAGTGGGCACGGAGGTACTAATGAAAAACTGTTTTTT.

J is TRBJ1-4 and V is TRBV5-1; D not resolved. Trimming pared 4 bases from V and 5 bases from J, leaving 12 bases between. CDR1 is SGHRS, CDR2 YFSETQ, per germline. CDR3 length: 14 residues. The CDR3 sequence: CASSQTSGNEKLFF. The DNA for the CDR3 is TGCGCCAGCAGCCAGACTAGCGGGAATGAAAAACTGTTTTTT. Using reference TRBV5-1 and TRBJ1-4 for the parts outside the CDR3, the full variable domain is KAGVTQTPRYLIKTRGQQVTLSCSPISGHRSVSWYQQTPGQGLQFLFEYFSETQRNKGNFPGRFSGRQFSNSRSEMNVSTLELGDSALYLCASSQTSGNEKLFFGSGTQLSVL.

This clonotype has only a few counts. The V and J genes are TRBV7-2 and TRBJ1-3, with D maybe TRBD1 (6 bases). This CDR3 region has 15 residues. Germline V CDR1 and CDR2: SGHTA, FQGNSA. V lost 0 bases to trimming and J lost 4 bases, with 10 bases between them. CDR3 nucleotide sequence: TGTGCCAGCAGCTTAGCCCAGGGGTCCGGAAACACCATATATTTT. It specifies CASSLAQGSGNTIYF. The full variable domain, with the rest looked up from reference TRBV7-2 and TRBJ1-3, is GAGVSQSPSNKVTEKGKDVELRCDPISGHTALYWYRQSLGQGLEFLIYFQGNSAPDKSGLPSDRFSAERTGGSVSTLTIQRTQQEDSAVYLCASSLAQGSGNTIYFGEGSWLTVV.

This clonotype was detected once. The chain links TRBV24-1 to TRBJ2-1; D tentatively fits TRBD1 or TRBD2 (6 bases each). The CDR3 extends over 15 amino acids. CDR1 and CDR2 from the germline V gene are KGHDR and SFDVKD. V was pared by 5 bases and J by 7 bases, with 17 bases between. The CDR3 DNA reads TGTGCCACCAGTGCCTGGGGGGCGGATTTAAATGAGCAGTTCTTC. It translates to CATSAWGADLNEQFF.

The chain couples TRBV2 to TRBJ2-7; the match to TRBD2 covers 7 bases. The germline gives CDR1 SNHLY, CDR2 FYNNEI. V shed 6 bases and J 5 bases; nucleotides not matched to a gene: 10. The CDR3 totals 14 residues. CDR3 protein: CASSTLAGYNEQYF. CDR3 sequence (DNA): TGTGCCAGCAGCACCTTAGCGGGTTACAACGAGCAGTACTTC.